This entry is about one TCR beta chain. This entry belongs to a study of T cells after somatic rescue of genetic block. Only in-frame clones appear in the TCRdb table, and some are missing; sequencing was by immunoSEQ multiplex PCR. Of roughly 110,000 clones in the sample, just over 90% were seen once. Trimming cost V 5 bases and J 4 bases; bases outside gene matches: 6. This CDR3 is built from 15 residues. Germline V gene lookup returns CDR1 SGHVS and CDR2 FNYEAQ. The V and J genes are TRBV7-6 and TRBJ2-3, with 10 bases aligning to TRBD1. This TCR was sampled from a woman younger than 35. Sequencing used peripheral blood mononuclear cells (PBMCs). The CDR3 DNA follows: TGTGCCAGCAGCCTAGGGACAGGGGAGTCAGATACGCAGTATTTT. Its translation: CASSLGTGESDTQYF.